This T cell receptor (beta chain) was identified during a study of neoadjuvant anti-PD-1 for oral cavity cancer. Findings and limits, study-wide: Treg/Th17 ratio rose with pretreatment blood and fell with post-treatment tumor TCRbeta clonality. TCR analyses covered only a few patients per response group.

Method: immunoSEQ multiplex PCR; TCRdb's copy keeps in-frame clones and lacks some. In the table there are approximately 8,800 clones, around 66% of which are singletons. CDR3 size: 16 residues. With 2 bases clipped from V and 4 bases from J, the junction kept 5 bases outside the gene matches. Germline CDR1 and CDR2: MGHRA and YSYEKL. Noted time point: after neoadjuvant nivolumab, at surgical resection. Stage II-IVA oral cavity squamous cell carcinoma was new and untreated by systemic or radiation therapy. Blood cells were analyzed directly, without culture or expansion. There are a few counts of this clone. Antigen specificity is unknown.

The chain recombines TRBV4-1 with TRBJ2-1, with 10 positions matching TRBD1. This material consisted of PBMCs, taken after nivolumab (anti-PD-1) treatment. This sequence was found in a person between 40 and 85 years old with oral cavity squamous cell carcinoma. DNA of the CDR3: TGCGCCAGCAGCCAAACCGGGACAGGGGTTTACAATGAGCAGTTCTTC. It yields the protein CASSQTGTGVYNEQFF.